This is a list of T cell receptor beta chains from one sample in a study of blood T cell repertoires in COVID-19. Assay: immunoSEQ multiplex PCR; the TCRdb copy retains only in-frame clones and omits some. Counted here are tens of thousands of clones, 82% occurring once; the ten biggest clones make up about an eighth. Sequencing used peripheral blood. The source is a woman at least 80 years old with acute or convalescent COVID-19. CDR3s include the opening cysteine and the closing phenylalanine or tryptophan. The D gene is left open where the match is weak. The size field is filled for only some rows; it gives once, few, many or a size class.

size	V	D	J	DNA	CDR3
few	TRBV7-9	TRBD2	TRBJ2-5	TGTGCCAGCAGCTCGACTAGCGGGGAGACCCAGTACTTC	CASSSTSGETQYF
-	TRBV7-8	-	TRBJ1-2	TGTGCCAGCAGCTTAGTGGGAGATGGCTACACCTTC	CASSLVGDGYTF
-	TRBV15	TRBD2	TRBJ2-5	TGTGCCACCAGCAGAGAACTAGCGGGAACGGCGCGAGAGACCCAGTACTTC	CATSRELAGTARETQYF
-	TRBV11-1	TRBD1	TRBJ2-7	TGTGCCAGCAGCGCGACAGGGTCTAAATTTAACGAGCAGTACTTC	CASSATGSKFNEQYF
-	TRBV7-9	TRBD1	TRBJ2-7	TGTGCCAGCAGCTACTCCGGGACAGGGGGCGGCGAGCAGTACTTC	CASSYSGTGGGEQYF
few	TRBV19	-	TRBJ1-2	TGTGCCAGTACCCCTGAGGGATCAGGCTATGGCTACACCTTC	CASTPEGSGYGYTF
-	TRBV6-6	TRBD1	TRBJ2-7	TGTGCCAGCAGTAGTACAGGGGGGTCTTTCAAGCAGTACTTC	CASSSTGGSFKQYF
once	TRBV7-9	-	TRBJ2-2	TGTGCCAGCAGCTTAGGAATCCAGGGGAGCACCGGGGAGCTGTTTTTT	CASSLGIQGSTGELFF
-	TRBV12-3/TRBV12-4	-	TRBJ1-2	TGTGCCAGCAGGAACCACTTCCTTTATGGCTACACCTTC	CASRNHFLYGYTF
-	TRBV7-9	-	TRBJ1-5	TGTGCCAGCAGCTCACAGGAGTATAGCAATCAGCCCCAGCATTTT	CASSSQEYSNQPQHF
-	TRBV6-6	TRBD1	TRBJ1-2	TGTGCCAGCAGGGCGGACAGGGGCGAATATGGCTACACCTTC	CASRADRGEYGYTF
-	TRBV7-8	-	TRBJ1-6	TGTGCCAGCAGCTTAGCGCAGTCGTACTCCTATAATTCACCCCTCCACTTT	CASSLAQSYSYNSPLHF
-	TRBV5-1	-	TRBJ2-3	TGCGCCAGCAGCCCAGGTCAGGGGACACAACAAAAAGATACGCAGTATTTT	CASSPGQGTQQKDTQYF
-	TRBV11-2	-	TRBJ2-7	TGTGCCAGCAGCTTAGATCTCGGCGGGACCTACGAGCAGTACTTC	CASSLDLGGTYEQYF
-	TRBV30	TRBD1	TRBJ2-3	TGTGCCTATTCAACCGACAGGGGGACAGATACGCAGTATTTT	CAYSTDRGTDTQYF
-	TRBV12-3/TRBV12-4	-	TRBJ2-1	TGTGCCAGCAGTTCCAGGTACAATGAGCAGTTCTTC	CASSSRYNEQFF
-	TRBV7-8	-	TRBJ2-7	TGTGCCAGCAGCTTAGTCTCAGGGTACGAGCAGTACTTC	CASSLVSGYEQYF
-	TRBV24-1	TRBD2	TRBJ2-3	TGTGCCACCAGTGATTTCTTTTCGGGACTAGCGGGAGGTGCAGATACGCAGTATTTT	CATSDFFSGLAGGADTQYF
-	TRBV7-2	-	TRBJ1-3	TGTGCCAGCAGCTATTTATTTCGGTCTAAGGGAAACACCATATATTTT	CASSYLFRSKGNTIYF
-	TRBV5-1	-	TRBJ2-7	TGCGCCAGCAGCTTGGACGGGTACGAGCAGTACTTC	CASSLDGYEQYF
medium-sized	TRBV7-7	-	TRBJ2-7	TGTGCCAGCAGCTTAGGGCTAGGGGTCCCCTACGAGCAGTACTTC	CASSLGLGVPYEQYF
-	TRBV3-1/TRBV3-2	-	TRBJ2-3	TGTGCCAGCAGCCAAGGACCAGCGGGTACAGATACGCAGTATTTT	CASSQGPAGTDTQYF
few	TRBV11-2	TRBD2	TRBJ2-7	TGTGCCAGCAGCTCCGTAGCGGGACGGGGGCCCTACGAGCAGTACTTC	CASSSVAGRGPYEQYF
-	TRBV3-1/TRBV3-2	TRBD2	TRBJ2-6	TGTGCCAGCAGCCCAATACTAGCGGGAGCCGCTGGGGCCAACGTCCTGACTTTC	CASSPILAGAAGANVLTF
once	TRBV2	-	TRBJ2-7	TGTGCCAGCAGAGGGGGCGGGGCACCTGAACAGTACTTC	CASRGGGAPEQYF
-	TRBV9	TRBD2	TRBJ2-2	TGTGCCAGCAGCGTCAGTAGCGGGGCGAACACCGGGGAGCTGTTTTTT	CASSVSSGANTGELFF
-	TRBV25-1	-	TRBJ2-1	TGTGCCAGCAGTGAATTTGGGAGCTCCTACAATGAGCAGTTCTTC	CASSEFGSSYNEQFF
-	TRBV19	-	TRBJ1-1	TGTGCCAGTAGTATCAACGGTGTGTCCACTGAAGCTTTCTTT	CASSINGVSTEAFF
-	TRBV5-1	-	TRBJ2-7	TGCGCCAGCAGCTTGGGCCAGGGCTCTGCCTACGAGCAGTACTTC	CASSLGQGSAYEQYF
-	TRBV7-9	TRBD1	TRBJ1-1	TGTGCCAGCTGGCAGGGGGCGGACACTGAAGCTTTCTTT	CASWQGADTEAFF
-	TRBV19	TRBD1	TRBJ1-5	TGTGCCAGTAGTATCCGGGGACAGGGGGCCAATCAGCCCCAGCATTTT	CASSIRGQGANQPQHF
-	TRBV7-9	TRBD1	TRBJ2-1	TGTGCCAGCAGCGCTAGAGGGACAGCGAGCTCCTACAATGAGCAGTTCTTC	CASSARGTASSYNEQFF
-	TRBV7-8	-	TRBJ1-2	TGTGCCAGCAGCTCCCAGACGGGCAGGGGAGATGGCTACACCTTC	CASSSQTGRGDGYTF
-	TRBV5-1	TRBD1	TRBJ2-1	TGCGCCAGCAGCTTTGTAACAGGGGTGGGCGAGCAGTTCTTC	CASSFVTGVGEQFF
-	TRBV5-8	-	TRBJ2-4	TGTGCCAGCTATTCCTCCCTAGCCAAAAACATTCAGTACTTC	CASYSSLAKNIQYF
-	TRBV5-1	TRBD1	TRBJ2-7	TGCGCCAGCAGCCCCGGGACAGGCCCCTACGAGCAGTACTTC	CASSPGTGPYEQYF
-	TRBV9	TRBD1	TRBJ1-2	TGTGCCAGCAGCGCCCAGAACAGGGGGAACTATGGCTACACCTTC	CASSAQNRGNYGYTF
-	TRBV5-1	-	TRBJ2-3	TGCGCCAGCAGCTTGGTTTCACCCACTAGCACAGATACGCAGTATTTT	CASSLVSPTSTDTQYF
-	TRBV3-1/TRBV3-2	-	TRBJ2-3	TGTGCCAGCAGCCAAGCGACACCATATACGCAGTATTTT	CASSQATPYTQYF
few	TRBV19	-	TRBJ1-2	TGTGCCAGTAGGTATCAGGGTGGTGAGAATGGCTACACCTTC	CASRYQGGENGYTF
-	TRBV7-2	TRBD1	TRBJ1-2	TGTGCCAGCAGCCGGGACAGGGTGGGAGGCTACACCTTC	CASSRDRVGGYTF
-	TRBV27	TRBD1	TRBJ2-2	TGTGCCAGCAGTTTACGGACAGGGGGTGGCGGGGAGCTGTTTTTT	CASSLRTGGGGELFF
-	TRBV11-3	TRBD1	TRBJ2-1	TGTGCCAGCAGCTTGGGACAGGCCCACAATGAGCAGTTCTTC	CASSLGQAHNEQFF
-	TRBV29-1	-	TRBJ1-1	TGCAGCGCCCGGAGTTACATGAACACTGAAGCTTTCTTT	CSARSYMNTEAFF
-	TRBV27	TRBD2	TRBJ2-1	TGTGCCAGCAGTTATGCGGGGGGCTACAATGAGCAGTTCTTC	CASSYAGGYNEQFF
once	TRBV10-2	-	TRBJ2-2	TGCGCCAGCAGTGACTATAGTTCCGCCGGGGAGCTGTTTTTT	CASSDYSSAGELFF
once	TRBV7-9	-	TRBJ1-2	TGTGCCAGCAGCTTAGAGGGGTTACACTATGGCTACACCTTC	CASSLEGLHYGYTF
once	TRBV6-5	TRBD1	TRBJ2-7	TGTGCCAGCAGTCCGACAGGGTCCTACGAGCAGTACTTC	CASSPTGSYEQYF
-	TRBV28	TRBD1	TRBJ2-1	TGTGCCAGCTTGGTCCCGGGACAGAACTACAATGAGCAGTTCTTC	CASLVPGQNYNEQFF
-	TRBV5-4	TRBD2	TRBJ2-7	TGTGCCAGCAGTCAAGAGCCGGGACTAGCGGGAGGTGGCGAGCAGTACTTC	CASSQEPGLAGGGEQYF
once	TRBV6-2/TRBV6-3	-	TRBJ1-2	TGTGCCAGCAGTTTTGCGGGAGGCAGCTATGGCTACACCTTC	CASSFAGGSYGYTF
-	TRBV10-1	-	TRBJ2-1	TGCGCCAGCAGTGAGAGGTCCGGACTCCTCGCTTACAATGAGCAGTTCTTC	CASSERSGLLAYNEQFF
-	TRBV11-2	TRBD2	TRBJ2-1	TGTGCCAGCAGCTTAGCCGGGACTACTAACAATGAGCAGTTCTTC	CASSLAGTTNNEQFF
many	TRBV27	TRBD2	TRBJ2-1	TGTGCCAGCAGCTTAGCACTAGCGACCTACAATGAGCAGTTCTTC	CASSLALATYNEQFF
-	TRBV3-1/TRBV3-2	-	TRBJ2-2	TGTGCCAGCAGCCAACGGGGGGAGCTGTTTTTT	CASSQRGELFF